This T cell receptor (beta chain) derives from a study of Ad26.COV2.S vaccination and SARS-CoV-2 variants. For the study at large: Participant was drawn from the COV1001 Ad26.COV2.S trial arm. Intramuscular Ad26.COV2.S doses were given once or twice, 56 days apart.

Trimming stripped 7 bases from V and 5 bases from J, with 17 bases between. Germline V gives CDR1 SNHLY, CDR2 FYNNEI. CDR3 length: 14 residues. Treatment described: about 20 received Ad26.COV2.S at low or high dose, single or two shots; five or six received placebo; per-sample allocation not given. Day 63 after the first injection of vaccine or placebo was the sampling time. Adults aged 18-55 years in Boston included the donor. Assay used: immunoSEQ multiplex PCR; TCRdb lists only in-frame clones, some missing. The sample has a few hundred thousand clones; 85% to 90% are singletons. The chain is built from TRBV2 and TRBJ1-1; D remains ambiguous. This receptor was obtained from a person aged 18-60 years who received the Ad26.COV2.S COVID-19 vaccine or a placebo. The sequences come from peripheral blood, collected in a trial of Ad26.COV2.S vaccine versus placebo. Written as DNA, the CDR3 is TGTGCCAGCACCCCCAACAGTGTAGATACTGAAGCTTTCTTT. It encodes CASTPNSVDTEAFF.